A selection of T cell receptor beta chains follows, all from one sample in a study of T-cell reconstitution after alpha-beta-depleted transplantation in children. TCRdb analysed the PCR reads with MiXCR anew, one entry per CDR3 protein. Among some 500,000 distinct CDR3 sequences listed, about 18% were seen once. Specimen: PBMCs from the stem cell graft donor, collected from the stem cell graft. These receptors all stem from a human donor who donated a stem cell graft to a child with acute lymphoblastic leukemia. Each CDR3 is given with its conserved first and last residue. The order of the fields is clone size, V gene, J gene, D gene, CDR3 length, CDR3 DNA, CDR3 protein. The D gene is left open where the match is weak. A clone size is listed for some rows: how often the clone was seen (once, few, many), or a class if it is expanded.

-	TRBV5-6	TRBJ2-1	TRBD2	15	TGTGCCAGCAGCTTGAGCCTAGCGGGAGTCTATGAGCAGTTCTTC	CASSLSLAGVYEQFF
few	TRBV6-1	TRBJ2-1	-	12	TGTGCCAGCTCGACTCGCCGCGATGAGCAGTTCTTC	CASSTRRDEQFF
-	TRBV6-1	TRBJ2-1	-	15	TGTGCCAGCAGTGAGGGGCAGGCAAGTTTGAATGAGCAGTTCTTC	CASSEGQASLNEQFF
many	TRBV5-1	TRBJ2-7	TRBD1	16	TGCGCCAGCAGCCGAGCCGGGACAGGGGTATCCTACGAGCAGTACTTC	CASSRAGTGVSYEQYF
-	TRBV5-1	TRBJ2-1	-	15	TGCGCCAGCAGCTACACAGGGTGGTCCTACAATGAGCAGTTCTTC	CASSYTGWSYNEQFF
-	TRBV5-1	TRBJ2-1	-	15	TGCGCCAGCAGCTTGGAGCAGCGAAGGTACAATGAGCAGTTCTTC	CASSLEQRRYNEQFF
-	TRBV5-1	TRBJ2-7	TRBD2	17	TGCGCCAGCAGCCCCAAGATAGCGGGGGTGAGCTCCTACGAGCAGTACTTC	CASSPKIAGVSSYEQYF
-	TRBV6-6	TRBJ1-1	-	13	TGTGCCAGCAGTTATCGGATGAACACTGAAGCTTTCTTT	CASSYRMNTEAFF
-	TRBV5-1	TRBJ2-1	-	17	TGCGCCAGCAGCTTGGGGTTGGGAGAAGGGTCCTACAATGAGCAGTTCTTC	CASSLGLGEGSYNEQFF
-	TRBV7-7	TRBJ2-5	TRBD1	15	TGTGCCAGCAGCGGAAGGGACAGGGCTGCAGAGACCCAGTACTTC	CASSGRDRAAETQYF
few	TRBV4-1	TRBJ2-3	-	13	TGCGCCAGCAGCCAGATATACGCAGATACGCAGTATTTT	CASSQIYADTQYF
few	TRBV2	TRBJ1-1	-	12	TGTGCCAGCAACGACGGCCCTACTGAAGCTTTCTTT	CASNDGPTEAFF
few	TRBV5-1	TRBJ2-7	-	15	TGCGCCAGCAGCTTGGGCCGTCAAGGGGACTACGAGCAGTACTTC	CASSLGRQGDYEQYF
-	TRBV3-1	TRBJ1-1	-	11	TGTGCCAGCAGCCAAGGACTTGAAGCTTTCTTT	CASSQGLEAFF
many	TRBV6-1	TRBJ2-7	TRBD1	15	TGTGCCAGCAGACAGGGGATAGCTGGACCTTACGAGCAGTACTTC	CASRQGIAGPYEQYF
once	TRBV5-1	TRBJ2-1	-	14	TGCGCCAGCAGCTTGGTTATAGGGGGCAATGAGCAGTTCTTC	CASSLVIGGNEQFF
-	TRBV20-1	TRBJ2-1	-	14	TGCAGTGCTAGAGACCGGGATAATGGCGATGAGCAGTTCTTC	CSARDRDNGDEQFF
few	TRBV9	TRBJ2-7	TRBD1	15	TGTGCCAGCAGCGACGACAGGGGTCGGTCCTACGAGCAGTACTTC	CASSDDRGRSYEQYF
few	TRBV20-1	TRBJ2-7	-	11	TGCAGTGCTAGGATTGGGGGCGGGCAGTACTTC	CSARIGGGQYF
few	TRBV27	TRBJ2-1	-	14	TGTGCCAGCAGTTGGGTCGGGCAGGTTAATGAGCAGTTCTTC	CASSWVGQVNEQFF
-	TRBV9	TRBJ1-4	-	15	TGTGCCAGCAGCGTAGGGTCGGAGTATAATGAAAAACTGTTTTTT	CASSVGSEYNEKLFF
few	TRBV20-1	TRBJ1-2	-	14	TGCAGTGCTAGATTCGGTCGGTCCAACTATGGCTACACCTTC	CSARFGRSNYGYTF
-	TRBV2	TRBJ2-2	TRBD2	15	TGTGCCAGCAGTGGTAGCGGGAGGAACACCGGGGAGCTGTTTTTT	CASSGSGRNTGELFF
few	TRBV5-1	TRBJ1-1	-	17	TGCGCCAGCAGCTTATTCGGAACAGGGCAAGGCAGGACTGAAGCTTTCTTT	CASSLFGTGQGRTEAFF
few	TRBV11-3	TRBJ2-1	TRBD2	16	TGTGCCAGCAGCTTGGGGGGGTTTAGCGGGAGCAATGAGCAGTTCTTC	CASSLGGFSGSNEQFF
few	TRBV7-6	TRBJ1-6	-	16	TGTGCCAGCAGCTTAAGGGCGCAGGGGTATAATTCACCCCTCCACTTT	CASSLRAQGYNSPLHF
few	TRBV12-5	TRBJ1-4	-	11	TGTGCTAGTGGTTTTACGGAAAAACTGTTTTTT	CASGFTEKLFF